This T cell receptor (beta chain) was observed in a study of blood T cell repertoires in COVID-19. The V and J ends lost 5 bases and 0 bases respectively, with 12 bases between them. CDR1 and CDR2 from the germline V gene are SGHTA and FQGTGA. The length of the CDR3 is 15 residues. Assay: immunoSEQ multiplex PCR; the TCRdb copy retains only in-frame clones and omits some. This sample has approximately 360,000 clones, with about 90% found just once. The receptor's source is a man aged 35-49 years with acute or convalescent COVID-19. The rearrangement uses TRBV7-3 and TRBJ2-3; a possible D gene is TRBD2 (6 bases). Sample: peripheral blood. CDR3 nucleotides: TGTGCCAGCAGCCCGGGAGTCACTAGCACAGATACGCAGTATTTT. Encoded protein: CASSPGVTSTDTQYF. The full variable domain, in which reference TRBV7-3 and TRBJ2-3 provide the parts outside the CDR3, is GAGVSQTPSNKVTEKGKYVELRCDPISGHTALYWYRQSLGQGPEFLIYFQGTGAADDSGLPNDRFFAVRPEGSVSTLKIQRTERGDSAVYLCASSPGVTSTDTQYFGPGTRLTVL.